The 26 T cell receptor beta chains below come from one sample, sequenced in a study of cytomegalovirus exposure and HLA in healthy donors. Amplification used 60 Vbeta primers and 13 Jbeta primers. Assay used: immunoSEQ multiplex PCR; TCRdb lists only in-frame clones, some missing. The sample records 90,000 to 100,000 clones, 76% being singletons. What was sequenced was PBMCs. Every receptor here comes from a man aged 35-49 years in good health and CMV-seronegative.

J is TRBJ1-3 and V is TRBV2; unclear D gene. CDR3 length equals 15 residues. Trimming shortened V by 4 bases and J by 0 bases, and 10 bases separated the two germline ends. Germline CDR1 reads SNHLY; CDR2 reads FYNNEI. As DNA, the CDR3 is TGTGCCAGCAGTGGCCTACAGCTCTCTGGAAACACCATATATTTT. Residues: CASSGLQLSGNTIYF.

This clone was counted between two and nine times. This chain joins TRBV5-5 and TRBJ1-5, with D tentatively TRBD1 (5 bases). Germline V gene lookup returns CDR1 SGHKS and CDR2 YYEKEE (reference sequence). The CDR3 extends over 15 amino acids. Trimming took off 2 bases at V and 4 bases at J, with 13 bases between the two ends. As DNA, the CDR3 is TGTGCCAGCAGCTTCAGGGTTTTCGGGAATCAGCCCCAGCATTTT. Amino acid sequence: CASSFRVFGNQPQHF.

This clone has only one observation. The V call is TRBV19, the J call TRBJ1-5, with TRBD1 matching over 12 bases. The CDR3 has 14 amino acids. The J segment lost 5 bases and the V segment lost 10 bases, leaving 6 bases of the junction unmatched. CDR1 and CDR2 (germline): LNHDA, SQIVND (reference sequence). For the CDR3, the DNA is TGTGCCACTTCCGGGACAGGGGGCGATCAGCCCCAGCATTTT. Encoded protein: CATSGTGGDQPQHF.

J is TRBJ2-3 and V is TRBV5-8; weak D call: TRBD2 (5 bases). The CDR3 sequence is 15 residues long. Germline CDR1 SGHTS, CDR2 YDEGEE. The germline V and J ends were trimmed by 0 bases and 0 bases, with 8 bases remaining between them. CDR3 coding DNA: TGTGCCAGCAGCTTGGGTAGCGCAAGCACAGATACGCAGTATTTT. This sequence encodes CASSLGSASTDTQYF.

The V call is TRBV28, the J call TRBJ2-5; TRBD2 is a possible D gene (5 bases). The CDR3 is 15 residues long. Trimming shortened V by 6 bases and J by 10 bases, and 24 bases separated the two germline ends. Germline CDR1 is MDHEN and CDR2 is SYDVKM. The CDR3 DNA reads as TGTGCCAGCAGCCGAACTATTAACGGGGAGAGAGACCAGTACTTC. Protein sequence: CASSRTINGERDQYF.

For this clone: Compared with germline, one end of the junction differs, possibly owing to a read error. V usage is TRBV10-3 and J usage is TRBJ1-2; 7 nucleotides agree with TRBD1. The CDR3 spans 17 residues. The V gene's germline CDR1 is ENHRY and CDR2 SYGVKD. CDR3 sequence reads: CASSYLTLTPQGSGYTF. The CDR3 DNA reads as TGTGCCAGCAGTTACTTAACGCTAACACCACAGGGGAGTGGCTACACCTTC.

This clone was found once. The CDR3 loop is CASSLGPSLPGELFF. The CDR3 DNA reads TGTGCCAGCAGCTTAGGGCCCTCCCTGCCCGGGGAGCTGTTTTTT. J is TRBJ2-2 and V is TRBV7-2; D remains unclear. Germline CDR1 is SGHTA and CDR2 is FQGNSA. This CDR3 spans 15 amino acids. The germline V and J ends were trimmed by 1 base and 6 bases, with 12 bases remaining between them.

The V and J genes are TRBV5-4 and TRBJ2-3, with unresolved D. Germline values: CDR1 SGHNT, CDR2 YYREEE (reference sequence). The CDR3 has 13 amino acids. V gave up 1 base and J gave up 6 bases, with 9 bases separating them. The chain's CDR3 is CASSLNYGDTQYF. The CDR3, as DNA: TGTGCCAGCAGCTTGAACTACGGGGATACGCAGTATTTT.

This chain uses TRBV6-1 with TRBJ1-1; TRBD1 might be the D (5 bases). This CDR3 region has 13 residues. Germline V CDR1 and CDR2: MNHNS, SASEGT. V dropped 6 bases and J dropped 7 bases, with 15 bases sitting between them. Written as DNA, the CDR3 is TGTGCCAGCAGCCCCTCCAGGGCGAGTGAAGCTTTCTTT. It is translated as CASSPSRASEAFF.

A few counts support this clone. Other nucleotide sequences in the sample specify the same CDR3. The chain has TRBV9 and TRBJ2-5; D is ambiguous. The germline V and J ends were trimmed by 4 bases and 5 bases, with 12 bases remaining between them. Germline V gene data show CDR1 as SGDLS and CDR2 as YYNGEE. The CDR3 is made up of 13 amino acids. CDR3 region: CASSYRLGETQYF. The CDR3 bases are TGTGCCAGCAGCTATAGACTCGGCGAGACCCAGTACTTC.

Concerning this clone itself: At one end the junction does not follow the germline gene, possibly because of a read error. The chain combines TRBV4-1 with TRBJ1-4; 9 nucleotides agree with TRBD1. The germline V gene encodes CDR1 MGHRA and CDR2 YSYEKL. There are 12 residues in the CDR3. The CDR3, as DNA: TGCGCCAGCAGCCAAGATGGGACAGGGAGGGAGTTT. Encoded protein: CASSQDGTGREF.

The CDR3 DNA is TGTGCCAGCAGCGGACGGGACAGGGTAAAAAATGAGCAGTTCTTC. It codes for CASSGRDRVKNEQFF. The rearrangement joins TRBV7-2 to TRBJ2-1; 9 bases match TRBD1. Trimming at V came to 5 bases and at J to 7 bases, leaving 9 bases not matched to a gene. The germline CDR1 and CDR2 sequences are SGHTA and FQGNSA. This CDR3 has 15 residues.

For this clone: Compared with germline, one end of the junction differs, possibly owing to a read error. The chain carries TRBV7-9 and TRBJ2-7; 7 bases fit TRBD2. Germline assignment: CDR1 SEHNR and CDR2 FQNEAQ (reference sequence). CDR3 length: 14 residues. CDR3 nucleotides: TGTTCCAGCACCGTGGGAGGGTATCACTACGAGCAGTACTTC. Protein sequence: CSSTVGGYHYEQYF.

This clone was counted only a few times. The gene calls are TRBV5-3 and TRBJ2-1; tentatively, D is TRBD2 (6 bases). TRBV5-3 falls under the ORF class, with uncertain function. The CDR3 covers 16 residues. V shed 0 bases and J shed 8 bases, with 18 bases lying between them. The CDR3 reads CARSLARERNLDEQFF. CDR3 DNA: TGTGCCAGAAGCTTGGCACGGGAGAGGAACTTGGATGAGCAGTTCTTC.

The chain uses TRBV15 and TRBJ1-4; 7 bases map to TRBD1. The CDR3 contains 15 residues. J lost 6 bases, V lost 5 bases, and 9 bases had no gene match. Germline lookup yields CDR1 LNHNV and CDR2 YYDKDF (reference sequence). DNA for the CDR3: TGTGCCACCAGCTCAGGACAGGTCGGTCATGAAAAACTGTTTTTT. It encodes CATSSGQVGHEKLFF.

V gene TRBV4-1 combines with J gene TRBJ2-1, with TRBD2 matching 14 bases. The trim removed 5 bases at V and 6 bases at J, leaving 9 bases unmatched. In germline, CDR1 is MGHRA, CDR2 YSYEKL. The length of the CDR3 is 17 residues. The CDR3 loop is CASSELPGTSGSNEQFF. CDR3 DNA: TGCGCCAGCAGCGAACTTCCCGGGACTAGCGGGAGCAATGAGCAGTTCTTC.

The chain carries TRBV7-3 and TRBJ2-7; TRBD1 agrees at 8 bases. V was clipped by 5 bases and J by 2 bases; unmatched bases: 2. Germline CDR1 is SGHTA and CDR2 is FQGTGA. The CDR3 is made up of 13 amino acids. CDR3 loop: CASSRTGPYEQYF. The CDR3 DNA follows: TGTGCCAGCAGCCGGACAGGGCCCTACGAGCAGTACTTC.

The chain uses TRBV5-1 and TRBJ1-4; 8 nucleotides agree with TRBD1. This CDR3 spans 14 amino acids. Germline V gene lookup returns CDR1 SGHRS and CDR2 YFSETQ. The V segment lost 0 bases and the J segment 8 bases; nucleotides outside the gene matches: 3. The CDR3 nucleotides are TGCGCCAGCAGCTTGGTTACAGGGGGGGAAAAACTGTTTTTT. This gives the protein CASSLVTGGEKLFF.

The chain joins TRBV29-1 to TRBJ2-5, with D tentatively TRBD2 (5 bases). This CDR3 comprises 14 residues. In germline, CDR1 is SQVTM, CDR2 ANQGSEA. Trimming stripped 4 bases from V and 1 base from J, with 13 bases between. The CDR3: CSVVGGPGQETQYF. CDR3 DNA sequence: TGCAGCGTTGTAGGCGGGCCAGGCCAAGAGACCCAGTACTTC.

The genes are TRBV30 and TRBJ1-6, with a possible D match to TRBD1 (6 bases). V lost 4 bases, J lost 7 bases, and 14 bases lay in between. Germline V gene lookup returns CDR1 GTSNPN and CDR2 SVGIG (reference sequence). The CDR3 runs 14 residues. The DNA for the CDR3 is TGTGCCTGGAACAGGGACATGTTGAATTCACCCCTCCACTTT. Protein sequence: CAWNRDMLNSPLHF.

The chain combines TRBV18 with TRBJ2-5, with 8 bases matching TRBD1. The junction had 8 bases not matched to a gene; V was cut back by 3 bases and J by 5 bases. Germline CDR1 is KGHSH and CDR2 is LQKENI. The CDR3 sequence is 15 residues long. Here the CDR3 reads CASSPRTGLSETQYF. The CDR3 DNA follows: TGTGCCAGCTCACCCCGGACAGGGTTGAGTGAGACCCAGTACTTC.

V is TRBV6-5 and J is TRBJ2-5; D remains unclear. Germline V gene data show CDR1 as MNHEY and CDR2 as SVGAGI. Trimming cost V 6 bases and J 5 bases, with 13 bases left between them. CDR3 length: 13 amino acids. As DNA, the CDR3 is TGTGCCAGCAGAAACAGCTGGATCGAGACCCAGTACTTC. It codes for CASRNSWIETQYF.

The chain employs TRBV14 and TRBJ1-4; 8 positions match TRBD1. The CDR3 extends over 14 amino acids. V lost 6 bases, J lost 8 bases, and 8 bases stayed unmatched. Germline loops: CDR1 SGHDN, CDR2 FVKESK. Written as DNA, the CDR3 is TGTGCCAGCAGACCGCAGGGGGCTGGAGAAAAACTGTTTTTT. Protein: CASRPQGAGEKLFF.

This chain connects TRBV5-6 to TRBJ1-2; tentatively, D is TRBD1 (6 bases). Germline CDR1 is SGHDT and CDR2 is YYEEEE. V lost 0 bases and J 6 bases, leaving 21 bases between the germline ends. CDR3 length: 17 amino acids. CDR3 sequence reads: CASSLEGRGPRFDGYTF. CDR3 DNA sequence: TGTGCCAGCAGCTTGGAAGGCAGGGGCCCCAGGTTTGATGGCTACACCTTC.

The CDR3 DNA reads TGTGCCAGCAGTCCGGGCAGGGTCACAGATACGCAGTATTTT. Amino acid sequence: CASSPGRVTDTQYF. V and J are TRBV28 and TRBJ2-3; tentatively, D is TRBD1 (5 bases). Trimming pared 5 bases from V and 2 bases from J, leaving 11 bases between. The CDR3 is 14 residues long. Per germline, CDR1 MDHEN and CDR2 SYDVKM.

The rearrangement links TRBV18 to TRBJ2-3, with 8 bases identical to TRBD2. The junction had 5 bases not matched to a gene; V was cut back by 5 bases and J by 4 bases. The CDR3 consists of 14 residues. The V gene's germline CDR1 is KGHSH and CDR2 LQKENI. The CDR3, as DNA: TGTGCCAGCTCATCGGGACTAGGGCCAGATACGCAGTATTTT. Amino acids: CASSSGLGPDTQYF.